This T cell receptor beta chain was found in a study of blood T cells in healthy people across ages. Germline CDR1 and CDR2: SGHTA and FQGNSA. The CDR3 totals 16 residues. The authors ran a second PCR of about 6 to 11 cycles using a sample-barcoded 5' primer and a J-beta primer mix. TCRdb fed the 5' RACE reads into MiXCR, producing one record per CDR3 protein. The sample records 2 million or so distinct CDR3 sequences, approximately 50% being singletons. The sequence was collected from a woman between 40 and 50 years old in good health. The rearrangement links TRBV7-2 to TRBJ2-1; 8 bases match TRBD1. The DNA end lines up better with TRBJ2-7; the J call may be wrong. Sequences were obtained from blood. DNA for the CDR3: TGTGCCAGCAGCTTTCCCGCCGGGACAGGATACAATGAGCAGTACTTC. This encodes CASSFPAGTGYNEQYF.